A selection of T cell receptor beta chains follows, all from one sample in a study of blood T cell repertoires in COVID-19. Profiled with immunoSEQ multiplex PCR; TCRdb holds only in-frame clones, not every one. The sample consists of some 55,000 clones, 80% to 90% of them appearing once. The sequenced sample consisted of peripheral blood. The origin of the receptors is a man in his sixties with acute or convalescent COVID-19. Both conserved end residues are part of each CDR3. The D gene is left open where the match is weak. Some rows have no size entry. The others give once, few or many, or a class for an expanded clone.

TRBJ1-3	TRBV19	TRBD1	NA	CASSMQGARSGNTIYF	TGTGCCAGTAGTATGCAGGGGGCTCGCTCTGGAAACACCATATATTTT
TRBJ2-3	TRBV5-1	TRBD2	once	CASSPGVAGGPQYF	TGCGCCAGCAGCCCTGGGGTAGCGGGGGGGCCGCAGTATTTT
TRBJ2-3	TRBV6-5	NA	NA	CASRPDSGTQYF	TGTGCCAGCAGGCCTGACTCGGGGACGCAGTATTTT
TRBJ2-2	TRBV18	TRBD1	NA	CASSPTTGASTGELFF	TGTGCCAGCTCACCCACGACAGGGGCCAGCACCGGGGAGCTGTTTTTT
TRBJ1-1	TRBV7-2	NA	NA	CASSFMRITSNTEAFF	TGTGCCAGCAGCTTCATGAGGATCACCTCGAACACTGAAGCTTTCTTT
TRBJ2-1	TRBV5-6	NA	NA	CASSLPGSSYNEQFF	TGTGCCAGCAGCTTGCCCGGGAGCTCCTACAATGAGCAGTTCTTC
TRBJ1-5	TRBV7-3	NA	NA	CASSLHIDQPQHF	TGTGCCAGCAGCTTACACATCGATCAGCCCCAGCATTTT
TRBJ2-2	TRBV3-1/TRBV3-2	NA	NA	CASSQDWRAGELFF	TGTGCCAGCAGCCAAGATTGGAGGGCCGGGGAGCTGTTTTTT
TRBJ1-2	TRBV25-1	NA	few	CASSEGGRAYGYTF	TGTGCCAGCAGTGAAGGGGGCAGGGCGTATGGCTACACCTTC
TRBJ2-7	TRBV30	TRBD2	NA	CAWRPTLRGIYYEQYF	TGTGCCTGGAGACCTACCTTGCGGGGGATCTACTACGAGCAGTACTTC
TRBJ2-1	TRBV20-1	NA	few	CSARSGHEQFF	TGCAGTGCTAGGAGTGGGCATGAGCAGTTCTTC
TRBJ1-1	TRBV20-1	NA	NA	CSASDKNTEAFF	TGCAGTGCTAGTGACAAGAACACTGAAGCTTTCTTT
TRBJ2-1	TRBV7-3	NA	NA	CASSSQNEQFF	TGTGCCAGCAGCTCCCAAAATGAGCAGTTCTTC
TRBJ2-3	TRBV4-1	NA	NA	CASSQDRTGRVDTQYF	TGCGCCAGCAGCCAAGATCGAACAGGGCGGGTAGATACGCAGTATTTT
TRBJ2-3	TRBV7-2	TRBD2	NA	CASSKTSGGITDTQYF	TGTGCCAGCAGCAAGACTAGCGGGGGGATCACAGATACGCAGTATTTT
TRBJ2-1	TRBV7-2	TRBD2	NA	CASSSGLVENEQFF	TGTGCCAGCAGCTCCGGACTAGTGGAAAATGAGCAGTTCTTC
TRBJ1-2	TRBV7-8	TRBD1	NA	CASSAQGAPYGYTF	TGTGCCAGCAGCGCACAGGGGGCCCCCTATGGCTACACCTTC
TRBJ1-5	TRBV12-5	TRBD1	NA	CASGPGTGNQPQHF	TGTGCTAGTGGGCCCGGGACAGGTAATCAGCCCCAGCATTTT
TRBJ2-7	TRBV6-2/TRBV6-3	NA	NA	CASSPQPGTYEQYF	TGTGCCAGCAGCCCTCAGCCAGGCACCTACGAGCAGTACTTC
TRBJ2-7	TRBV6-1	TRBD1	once	CASSEAGTGSSYEQYF	TGTGCCAGCAGTGAAGCGGGGACAGGGAGCTCCTACGAGCAGTACTTC
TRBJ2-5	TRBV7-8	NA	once	CASHRGSAREAQYF	TGTGCCAGCCATCGGGGGAGTGCGAGAGAAGCCCAGTACTTC
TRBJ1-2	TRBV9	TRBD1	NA	CASSAVGQGDGYTF	TGTGCCAGCAGCGCCGTGGGACAGGGAGATGGCTACACCTTC
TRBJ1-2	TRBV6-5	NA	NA	CASSSVRGDNYGYTF	TGTGCCAGCAGTTCGGTCAGGGGTGACAACTATGGCTACACCTTC
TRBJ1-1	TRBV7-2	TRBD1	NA	CASSSDGTGKAFF	TGTGCCAGCAGCTCAGACGGGACAGGGAAGGCTTTCTTT
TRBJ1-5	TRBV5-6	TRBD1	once	CASSSDRDRGGGNQPQHF	TGTGCCAGCAGCTCCGACAGGGACAGGGGGGGTGGCAATCAGCCCCAGCATTTT
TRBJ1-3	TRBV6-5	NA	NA	CASRDSTGNTIYF	TGTGCCAGCAGGGACAGCACTGGAAACACCATATATTTT
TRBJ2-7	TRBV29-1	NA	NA	CSVLRTDSYEQYF	TGCAGCGTCCTACGGACAGACTCCTACGAGCAGTACTTC
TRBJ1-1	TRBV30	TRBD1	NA	CAWSMAQGMGAFF	TGTGCCTGGAGCATGGCACAGGGGATGGGAGCTTTCTTT
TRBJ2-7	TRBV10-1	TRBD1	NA	CASSGGPGGGYEQYF	TGCGCCAGCAGTGGGGGACCAGGGGGCGGATACGAGCAGTACTTC
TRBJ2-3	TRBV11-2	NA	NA	CASSAYLTSTDTQYF	TGTGCCAGCAGCGCATACCTGACTAGCACAGATACGCAGTATTTT
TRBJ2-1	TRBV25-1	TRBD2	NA	CASSTSGGAGNEQFF	TGTGCCAGCAGTACTAGCGGGGGTGCGGGGAATGAGCAGTTCTTC
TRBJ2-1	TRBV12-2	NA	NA	CASRPRSGSYNEQFF	TGTGCAAGTCGCCCCCGCAGCGGCTCCTACAATGAGCAGTTCTTC
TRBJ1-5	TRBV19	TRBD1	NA	CASVAGGERYNQPQHF	TGTGCCAGTGTGGCAGGGGGCGAACGGTACAATCAGCCCCAGCATTTT
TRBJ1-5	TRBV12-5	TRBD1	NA	CASGPGQGSQPQHF	TGTGCTAGTGGCCCCGGACAGGGAAGTCAGCCCCAGCATTTT
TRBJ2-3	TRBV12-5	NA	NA	CASGLGPKGGYSTDTQYF	TGTGCTAGTGGTTTGGGGCCGAAGGGCGGGTATAGCACAGATACGCAGTATTTT
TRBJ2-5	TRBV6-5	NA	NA	CASRLEETQYF	TGTGCCAGCAGACTAGAGGAGACCCAGTACTTC
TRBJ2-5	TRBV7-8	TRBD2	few	CASSLAFGGKTQYF	TGTGCCAGCAGCTTAGCTTTCGGGGGGAAGACCCAGTACTTC
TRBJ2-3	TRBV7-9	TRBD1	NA	CATGQGGDTQYF	TGTGCCACCGGACAGGGTGGAGATACGCAGTATTTT
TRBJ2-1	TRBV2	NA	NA	CASRRRVEYDNEQFF	TGTGCCAGCAGGCGCCGGGTCGAATATGACAATGAGCAGTTCTTC
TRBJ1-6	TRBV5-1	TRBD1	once	CASSWGQGHYNSPLHF	TGCGCCAGCAGCTGGGGACAGGGACACTATAATTCACCCCTCCACTTT
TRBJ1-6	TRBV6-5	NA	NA	CASSSQYNSPLHF	TGTGCCAGCAGTTCACAGTATAATTCACCCCTCCACTTT
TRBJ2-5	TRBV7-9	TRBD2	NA	CASSPGEAGAQETQYF	TGTGCCAGCAGCCCCGGTGAAGCGGGGGCCCAAGAGACCCAGTACTTC
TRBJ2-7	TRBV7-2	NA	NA	CASSSYSGTFPGEQYF	TGTGCCAGCAGCTCGTATTCCGGGACTTTCCCCGGCGAGCAGTACTTC
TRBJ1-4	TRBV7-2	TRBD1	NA	CASSYRGPNEKLFF	TGTGCCAGCAGCTACAGGGGGCCTAATGAAAAACTGTTTTTT
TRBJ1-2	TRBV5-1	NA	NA	CASSLESGNGYTF	TGCGCCAGCAGCTTGGAATCAGGGAATGGCTACACCTTC